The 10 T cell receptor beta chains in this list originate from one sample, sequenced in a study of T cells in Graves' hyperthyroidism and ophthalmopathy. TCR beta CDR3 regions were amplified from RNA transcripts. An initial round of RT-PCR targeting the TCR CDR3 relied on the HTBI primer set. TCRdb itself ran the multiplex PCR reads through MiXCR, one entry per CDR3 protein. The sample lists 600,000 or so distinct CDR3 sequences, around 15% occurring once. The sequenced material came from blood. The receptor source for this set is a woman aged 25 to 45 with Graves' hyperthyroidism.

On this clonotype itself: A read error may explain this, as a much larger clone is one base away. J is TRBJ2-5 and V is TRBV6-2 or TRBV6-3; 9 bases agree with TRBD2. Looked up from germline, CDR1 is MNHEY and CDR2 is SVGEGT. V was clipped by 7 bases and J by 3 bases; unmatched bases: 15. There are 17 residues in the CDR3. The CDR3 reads CASITLSGTSSKETQYF. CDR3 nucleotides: TGTGCCAGCATAACTCTCTCCGGGACTAGCAGTAAAGAGACCCAGTACTTC.

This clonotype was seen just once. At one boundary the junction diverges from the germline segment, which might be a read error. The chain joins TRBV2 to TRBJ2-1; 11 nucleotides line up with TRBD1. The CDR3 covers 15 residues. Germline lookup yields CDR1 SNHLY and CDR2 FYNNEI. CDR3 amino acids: CASSGQGARYNERFF. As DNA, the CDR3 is TGTGCCAGCAGCGGACAGGGGGCGAGATACAATGAGCGGTTCTTC.

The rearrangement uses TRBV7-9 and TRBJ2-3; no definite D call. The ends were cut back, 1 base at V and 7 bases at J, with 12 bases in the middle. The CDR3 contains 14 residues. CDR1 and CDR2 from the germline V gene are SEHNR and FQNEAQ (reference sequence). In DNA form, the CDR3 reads TGTGCCAGCAGCTTAGTTGATGTAAGAAATACGCAGTATTTT. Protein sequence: CASSLVDVRNTQYF.

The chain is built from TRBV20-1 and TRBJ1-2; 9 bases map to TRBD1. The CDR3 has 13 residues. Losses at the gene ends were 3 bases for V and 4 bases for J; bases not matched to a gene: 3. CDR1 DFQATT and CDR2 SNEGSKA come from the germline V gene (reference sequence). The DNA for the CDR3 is TGCAGTGCTAGCCTGGACAGGGGCTATGGCTACACCTTC. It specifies CSASLDRGYGYTF.

The CDR3 reads CASSILAHRQPQHF. CDR3 in DNA: TGTGCCAGTAGTATTTTGGCACACCGCCAGCCCCAGCATTTT. V is TRBV19 and J is TRBJ1-5; D is uncertain. CDR1 and CDR2 from the germline V gene are LNHDA and SQIVND (reference sequence). Trimming shortened V by 3 bases and J by 7 bases, and 13 bases separated the two germline ends. The CDR3 has 14 amino acids.

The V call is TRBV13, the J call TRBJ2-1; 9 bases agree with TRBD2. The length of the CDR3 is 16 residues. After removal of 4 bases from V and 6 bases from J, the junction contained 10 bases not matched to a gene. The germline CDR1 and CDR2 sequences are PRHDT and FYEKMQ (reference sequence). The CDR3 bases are TGTGCCAGCAGCTATATAGCGGGAGCGCATACCAATGAGCAGTTCTTC. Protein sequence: CASSYIAGAHTNEQFF.

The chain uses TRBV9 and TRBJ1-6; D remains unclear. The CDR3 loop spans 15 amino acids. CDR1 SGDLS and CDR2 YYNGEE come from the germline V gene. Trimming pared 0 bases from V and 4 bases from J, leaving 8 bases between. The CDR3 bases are TGTGCCAGCAGCGTAGAGGCATCGTATAATTCACCCCTCCACTTT. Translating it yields CASSVEASYNSPLHF.

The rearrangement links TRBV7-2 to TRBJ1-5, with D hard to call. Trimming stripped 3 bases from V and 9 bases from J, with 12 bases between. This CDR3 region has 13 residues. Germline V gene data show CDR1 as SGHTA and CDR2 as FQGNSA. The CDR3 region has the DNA TGTGCCAGCAGCTTCTCAGACATTCGGCCCCAGCATTTT. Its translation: CASSFSDIRPQHF.

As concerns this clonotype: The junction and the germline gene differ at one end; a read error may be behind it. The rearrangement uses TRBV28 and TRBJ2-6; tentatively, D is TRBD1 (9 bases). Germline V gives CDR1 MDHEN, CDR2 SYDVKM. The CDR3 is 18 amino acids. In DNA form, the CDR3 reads TGTGCCAACAGTCCGGGGGGGACAGGGATATCTGGGGCCAACGTCCTGACTTTC. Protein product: CANSPGGTGISGANVLTF.

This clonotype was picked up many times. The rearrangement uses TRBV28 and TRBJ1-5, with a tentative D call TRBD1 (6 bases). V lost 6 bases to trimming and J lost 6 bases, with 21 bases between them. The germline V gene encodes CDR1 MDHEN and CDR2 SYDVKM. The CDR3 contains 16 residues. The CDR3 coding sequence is TGTGCCAGCAGACCCCCTTCCACGGGGGCAGTTCAGCCCCAGCATTTT. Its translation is CASRPPSTGAVQPQHF. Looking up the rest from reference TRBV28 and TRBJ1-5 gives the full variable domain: DVKVTQSSRYLVKRTGEKVFLECVQDMDHENMFWYRQDPGLGLRLIYFSYDVKMKEKGDIPEGYSVSREKKERFSLILESASTNQTSMYLCASRPPSTGAVQPQHFGDGTRLSIL.